Sequencing of this TCR beta chain was carried out in a study of Ad26.COV2.S vaccination and SARS-CoV-2 variants (dated by TCRdb to the early 2020s). Context from the whole study: Donors in the vaccine arm were drawn from COV1001, a multicentre, randomized, double-blind, placebo-controlled phase I-IIa trial testing Ad26.COV2.S in healthy adults. Ad26.COV2.S was administered intramuscularly at 5 x 10^10 or 1 x 10^11 viral particles, either as a single shot or as two shots given 56 days apart. Sequencing of the TCRbeta repertoire served to evaluate the specificity and breadth of SARS-CoV-2-reactive T cell receptors following Ad26.COV2.S vaccination. The TCR-sequenced set comprised approximately 30 samples: around 20 Ad26.COV2.S vaccine recipients, 5 placebo recipients and 8 SARS-CoV-2 convalescent individuals. Trial participants were randomized into five groups of five: low-dose or high-dose Ad26.COV2.S given once or twice, or placebo on both occasions. Investigators remained blinded to trial group allocation during experiments and outcome assessment.

The paper's findings and limits, for the study overall: Higher spike-specific TCR breadth was observed in Ad26.COV2.S recipients than in placebo recipients (P = 0.0014). Comparable non-spike TCR breadth was observed between vaccine and placebo recipients, consistent with only spike being contained in the vaccine. After vaccination, spike-specific CD8+ and CD4+ T cell responses were reported to show substantial breadth. The authors noted that the TCR breadth and depth analyses may have underestimated total T cell responses. Comparing responses between vaccine doses or regimens was not something the study was powered to do.

What this sample's treatment or condition label stands for: approximately 18 received Ad26.COV2.S at low or high dose, single or two shots; about 5 received placebo; per-sample allocation not given. Repertoires of vaccine and placebo recipients were sequenced from samples taken on day 63 after the first injection. Cohort 1b enrolled about two dozen adults aged 18-55 years at a single site in Boston, USA, between 29 July and 7 August 2020. Ad26.COV2.S was a replication-incompetent adenovirus type 26 vector that expressed a prefusion-stabilized SARS-CoV-2 spike protein derived from the original Wuhan strain. Notes on this clone: No antigen is known for it. Per-base qualities were not stored, and no clone one base away is much larger.

TCRbeta CDR3 regions were sequenced with the immunoSEQ Assay. After extraction, genomic DNA underwent amplification by bias-controlled multiplex PCR, followed by high-throughput sequencing. As for the original processing: Collapsing and filtering of sequences were performed to quantify the absolute abundance of each unique TCRbeta CDR3 region. T cell fraction was estimated by normalizing TCRbeta template counts to usable DNA, which was measured by amplifying reference genes present in all nucleated cells. Repertoire TCRs were annotated as SARS-CoV-2-specific when V gene, CDR3 amino acid sequence and J gene were exactly matched to a known reactive TCR set. The reference SARS-CoV-2 TCR set was obtained from MIRA and was filtered for enrichment in COVID-19-positive ImmuneCODE repertoires, whereby public or cross-reactive TCRs were removed. Drawing on the MIRA antigens, annotated TCRs were analysed further at the level of specific ORF or position within ORF. Breadth was defined as annotated unique rearrangements over total unique productive rearrangements; depth was the summed frequency of those rearrangements. Two-sided Wilcoxon rank-sum tests were used to compare TCR breadth between groups. This is the immuneACCESS table as TCRdb keeps it, with only in-frame sequences that have V and J called. A part of the clones is gone; compared with another copy, unresolved V genes explain less than half, and the rest is unexplained. V and J calls and clone size are as listed in that table; D and trimming were resolved from the DNA. The sample table lists about 400,000 clones, over 75% of them with a count of one. Approximately 1.9% of the sample rests with the top ten.

The sample in question was peripheral blood, obtained in a trial of Ad26.COV2.S vaccine versus placebo. This TCR was sampled from a person between 18 and 60 years old who received the Ad26.COV2.S COVID-19 vaccine or a placebo.

The CDR3 loop reads CASSMSERSRDTQYF. The nucleotides are TGTGCCAGTAGTATGTCAGAGAGGTCGAGGGATACGCAGTATTTT. The V and J segments used are TRBV19 and TRBJ2-3; a confident D gene designation cannot be given. From the cysteine up to the phenylalanine, the CDR3 has a length of 15 residues. The retained sequence is limited to the CDR3, 45 bases, with the frame set at the first base. V drops 3 bases and J drops 6 bases, leaving 16 bases in between. The germline V gene (reference sequence) supplies CDR1 LNHDA and CDR2 SQIVND.